The 9 T cell receptor beta chains given below trace back to one sample, sequenced in a study of CD8+CD57+ T cells in acquired aplastic anemia. Only patients with CD8+CD57+ cell expansion on flow cytometry were chosen for sequencing. Genomic DNA was employed as the template in profiling TCR beta VDJ and CDR3. TCRdb itself ran the reads through MiXCR, one entry per CDR3 protein. The sample has over 150,000 distinct CDR3 sequences, 63% seen once. The sample was sorted CD4+, CD8+, or CD8+CD57+ T cells (not recorded which) from PBMCs. The receptor set was obtained from a human donor with aplastic anemia.

This clonotype appeared many times. This chain connects TRBV5-4 to TRBJ2-1, with 9 bases matching TRBD1. Trimming took 0 bases from V and 3 from J; bases not matched to a gene: 1. Germline assignment: CDR1 SGHNT and CDR2 YYREEE (reference sequence). The CDR3 contains 15 residues. CDR3 amino acids: CASSLGQGGYNEQFF. The CDR3 DNA is TGTGCCAGCAGCTTGGGACAGGGGGGCTACAATGAGCAGTTCTTC.

The V gene is TRBV7-2, the J gene TRBJ2-6; D might be TRBD1 (5 bases). Germline V gene lookup returns CDR1 SGHTA and CDR2 FQGNSA. Deletions cut 3 bases from V and 0 bases from J, with 9 bases between. The CDR3 sequence is 16 residues long. The chain's CDR3 is CASSFGQGSGANVLTF. The CDR3 DNA sequence: TGTGCCAGCAGCTTTGGTCAGGGCTCTGGGGCCAACGTCCTGACTTTC.

This clonotype occurred a few times. At one of its ends the junction is not consistent with the germline gene, which may arise from a read error. The V gene is TRBV6-4, the J gene TRBJ2-1; 7 nucleotides agree with TRBD2. This CDR3 is 15 amino acids long. The germline gives CDR1 MRHNA, CDR2 SNTAGT. The CDR3 nucleotides read TGTGCCAGCAGTATAGGCGGGGGTTCCTGCAATGAGCAGTTCTTC. Translation gives CASSIGGGSCNEQFF.

Worth noting for this clonotype: This could be a read error, since a much larger clone is one nucleotide away. In DNA, the CDR3 is TGTGCCAGCAGCGACGGGACAGGGGTGATGAACACTGAAGCTTCCTTT. It translates to CASSDGTGVMNTEASF. V gene TRBV6-4 combines with J gene TRBJ1-1; TRBD1 matches 10 bases. The CDR3 extends over 16 amino acids. Germline assignment: CDR1 MRHNA and CDR2 SNTAGT.

The count of this clonotype is one. J is TRBJ2-3 and V is TRBV7-8, with a tentative D call TRBD1 (7 bases). The V gene's germline CDR1 is SGHVS and CDR2 FQNEAQ. This CDR3 is 15 amino acids long. Deletions cut 4 bases from V and 5 bases from J, with 16 bases between. The CDR3 loop is CASSWKRQGGDTQYF. DNA for the CDR3: TGTGCCAGCAGCTGGAAGCGACAGGGAGGAGATACGCAGTATTTT.

Concerning this clonotype: The germline gene is not matched at one end of the junction; a read error may be the cause. The gene calls are TRBV7-9 and TRBJ2-7, with TRBD1 identical over 10 bases. The CDR3 runs 15 residues. Germline CDR1 SEHNR, CDR2 FQNEAQ (reference sequence). CDR3 loop: CTSSSAGTGAYEQYF. CDR3 nucleotide sequence: TGTACCAGCAGCTCCGCGGGGACAGGGGCATACGAGCAGTACTTC.

Only a few counts were recorded for this clonotype. This sequence joins TRBV15 and TRBJ2-7, with D perhaps TRBD1 (6 bases). CDR1 LNHNV and CDR2 YYDKDF come from the germline V gene (reference sequence). The CDR3 spans 15 residues. Trimming removed 3 bases from V and 2 bases from J, with 14 bases in between. The CDR3 nucleotides are TGTGCCACCAGCAGCGCCGGGACACGGACCTACGAGCAGTACTTC. Translating gives CATSSAGTRTYEQYF.

The sample holds one count of this clonotype. An end of the junction differs from the germline gene, which may be a read error. The chain employs TRBV7-7 and TRBJ2-1, with 8 bases matching TRBD2. Germline-derived CDR1 and CDR2 are SSHAT and FNYEAQ (reference sequence). The CDR3 runs 16 residues. The CDR3 is CASSREGTAGGNEQFF. The CDR3 DNA reads TGTGCTAGCAGCCGGGAGGGCACGGCCGGGGGCAATGAGCAGTTCTTC.

V usage is TRBV10-3 and J usage is TRBJ1-1; D may be TRBD1 (6 bases). CDR3 size: 13 residues. Per the germline V gene, CDR1 is ENHRY and CDR2 is SYGVKD. V lost 3 bases and J lost 11, with 16 bases in between. The CDR3 is CAISERGAGDAFF. CDR3 DNA sequence: TGTGCCATCAGTGAAAGGGGGGCAGGGGATGCTTTCTTT.